This T cell receptor (beta chain) was retrieved from a study of shared clonotypes between healthy human individuals. This CDR3 is 12 amino acids long. CDR1 SQVTM and CDR2 ANQGSEA come from the germline V gene. Each PCR replicate run on unsorted PBMC took in 250 to 350 ng DNA, roughly 29,000 T cell genomes. In the source study's methods: Filtering of immunoSEQ junctional sequences could not match full-length read filtering. Assay: immunoSEQ multiplex PCR; the TCRdb copy retains only in-frame clones and omits some. D and trimming come from the DNA, and the V and J calls and clone size come from that table. Here the sample spans roughly 500,000 clones, almost 80% being singletons.

This clonotype originated in a woman aged 40 to 49 in good health. Some clones in this sample may be carry-over from other donors' samples. The genes are TRBV29-1 and TRBJ2-5; D might be TRBD1 (6 bases). The end of the DNA fits TRBJ2-7 better, so the J call may be wrong. Sequencing was done on a sample of PBMCs. CDR3 DNA: TGCAGCGTAGGGGGAGCTAGTGACGAGCAGTACTTC. This gives the protein CSVGGASDEQYF.